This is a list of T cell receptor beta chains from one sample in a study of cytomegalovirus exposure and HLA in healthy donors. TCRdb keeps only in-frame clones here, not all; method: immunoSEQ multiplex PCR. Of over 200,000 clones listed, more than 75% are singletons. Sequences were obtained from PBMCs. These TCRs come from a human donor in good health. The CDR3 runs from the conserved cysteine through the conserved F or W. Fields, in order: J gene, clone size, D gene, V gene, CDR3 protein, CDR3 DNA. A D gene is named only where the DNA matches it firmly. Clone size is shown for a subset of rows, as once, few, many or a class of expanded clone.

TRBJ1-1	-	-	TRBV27	CASSPRPMNTEAFF	TGTGCCAGCAGTCCGCGGCCAATGAACACTGAAGCTTTCTTT
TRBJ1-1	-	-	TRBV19	CASRNGQNTEAFF	TGTGCCAGTAGAAACGGACAGAACACTGAAGCTTTCTTT
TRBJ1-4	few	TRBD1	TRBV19	CANSTTGLEEKLFF	TGTGCCAACTCCACGACAGGGTTGGAGGAAAAACTGTTTTTT
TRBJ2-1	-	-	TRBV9	CASSVGGQAGANEQFF	TGTGCCAGCAGCGTAGGAGGGCAGGCGGGGGCCAATGAGCAGTTCTTC
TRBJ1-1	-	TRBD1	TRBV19	CASSTGTGPNTEAFF	TGTGCCAGTAGTACGGGGACAGGACCGAACACTGAAGCTTTCTTT
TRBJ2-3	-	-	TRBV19	CASSIEASRTQYF	TGTGCCAGTAGTATAGAGGCTAGCCGTACGCAGTATTTT
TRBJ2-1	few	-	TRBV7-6	CASTGGYNEQFF	TGTGCCAGCACTGGGGGGTACAATGAGCAGTTCTTC
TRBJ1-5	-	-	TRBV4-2	CASSQDFRQASNQPQHF	TGTGCCAGCAGCCAAGATTTTAGACAGGCAAGCAATCAGCCCCAGCATTTT
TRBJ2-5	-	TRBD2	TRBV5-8	CASSTVGGARPQETQYF	TGTGCCAGCAGCACCGTCGGGGGGGCCCGCCCGCAAGAGACCCAGTACTTC
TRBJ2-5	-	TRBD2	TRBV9	CASSNRDYHAYQETQYF	TGTGCCAGCAGCAACCGGGACTACCATGCCTACCAAGAGACCCAGTACTTC
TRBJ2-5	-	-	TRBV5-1	CASSIEYRDRETQYF	TGCGCCAGCAGCATAGAGTACAGGGATCGAGAGACCCAGTACTTC
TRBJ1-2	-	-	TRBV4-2	CASSQDDEAGANYGYTF	TGTGCCAGCAGCCAAGATGACGAGGCAGGGGCTAACTATGGCTACACCTTC
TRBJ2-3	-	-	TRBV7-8	CASSLGLIGTDTQYF	TGTGCCAGCAGCTTAGGACTGATCGGCACAGATACGCAGTATTTT
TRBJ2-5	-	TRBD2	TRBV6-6	CASSYFGTSGQETQYF	TGTGCCAGCAGTTACTTCGGGACTAGCGGACAAGAGACCCAGTACTTC
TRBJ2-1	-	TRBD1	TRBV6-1	CASSRDRGLDEQFF	TGTGCCAGCAGTAGGGACAGGGGTCTCGATGAGCAGTTCTTC
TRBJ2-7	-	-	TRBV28	CASFAGRGREQYF	TGTGCCAGCTTCGCAGGCAGGGGTCGAGAGCAGTACTTC
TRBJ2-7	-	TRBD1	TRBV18	CASSPGQGSSYEQYF	TGTGCCAGCTCACCGGGACAGGGGAGCTCCTACGAGCAGTACTTC
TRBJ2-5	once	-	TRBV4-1	CASSQDWAQQETQYF	TGCGCCAGCAGCCAAGATTGGGCACAGCAAGAGACCCAGTACTTC
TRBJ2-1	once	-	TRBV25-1	CASSEGRPGGGVDEQFF	TGTGCCAGCAGTGAAGGTCGTCCCGGAGGGGGCGTCGATGAGCAGTTCTTC
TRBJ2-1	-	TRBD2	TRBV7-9	CASSTLAGGNYNEQFF	TGTGCCAGCAGCACATTAGCGGGAGGGAACTACAATGAGCAGTTCTTC
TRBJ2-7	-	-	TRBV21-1	CASSTNAAGLLWTSGRKGYEQYF	TGTGCCAGCAGCACAAACGCCGCGGGGCTTTTATGGACTAGCGGGAGAAAAGGCTACGAGCAGTACTTC
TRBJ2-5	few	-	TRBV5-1	CASSGNTGLETQYF	TGCGCCAGCAGCGGGAATACAGGGTTAGAGACCCAGTACTTC
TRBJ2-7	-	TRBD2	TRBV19	CASSIGLAGAYEQYF	TGTGCCAGTAGTATAGGGCTAGCGGGAGCCTACGAGCAGTACTTC
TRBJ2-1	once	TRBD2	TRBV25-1	CASSETRTSGRSYNEQFF	TGTGCCAGCAGTGAAACCCGGACTAGCGGGAGGTCCTACAATGAGCAGTTCTTC
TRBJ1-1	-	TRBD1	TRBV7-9	CASSFQGATEAFF	TGTGCCAGCAGCTTTCAGGGGGCCACTGAAGCTTTCTTT
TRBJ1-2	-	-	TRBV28	CASTKTGSTYGYTF	TGTGCCAGCACCAAAACAGGGTCCACCTATGGCTACACCTTC
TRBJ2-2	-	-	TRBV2	CASSAAGELFF	TGTGCCAGCAGTGCCGCGGGGGAGCTGTTTTTT
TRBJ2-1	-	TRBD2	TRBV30	CAWNRAGGDEQFF	TGTGCCTGGAACAGAGCGGGAGGGGATGAGCAGTTCTTC
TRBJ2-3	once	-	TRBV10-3	CAIGQTPTDTQYF	TGTGCCATCGGTCAAACTCCCACAGATACGCAGTATTTT
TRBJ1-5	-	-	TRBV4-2	CASSQERGEAQHF	TGTGCCAGCAGCCAAGAACGTGGAGAGGCCCAGCATTTT
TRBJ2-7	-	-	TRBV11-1	CASSTAYEQYF	TGTGCCAGCAGCACAGCATACGAGCAGTACTTC
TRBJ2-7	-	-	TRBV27	CASSRVSGRTYEQYF	TGTGCCAGCAGTCGGGTCAGCGGTCGGACCTACGAGCAGTACTTC
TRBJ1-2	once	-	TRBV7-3	CASSLMGGWEEF	TGTGCCAGCAGCTTAATGGGTGGTTGGGAGGAATTC
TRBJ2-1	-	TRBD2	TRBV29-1	CSVPKSGSPYNEQFF	TGCAGCGTACCAAAAAGCGGGAGCCCGTACAATGAGCAGTTCTTC
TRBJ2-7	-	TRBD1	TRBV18	CASSPISDRGNYEQYF	TGTGCCAGCTCACCAATCTCGGACAGGGGGAACTACGAGCAGTACTTC
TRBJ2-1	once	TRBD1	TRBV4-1	CASSHLTGGHEQFF	TGCGCCAGCAGCCACCTAACAGGGGGTCATGAGCAGTTCTTC
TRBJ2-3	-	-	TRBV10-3	CAISDGGDTQYF	TGTGCCATCAGTGACGGAGGGGATACGCAGTATTTT
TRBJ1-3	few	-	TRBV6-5	CASSLFRGSGNTIYF	TGTGCCAGCAGTCTTTTCCGGGGGTCTGGAAACACCATATATTTT
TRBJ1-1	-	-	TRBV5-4	CASSLAGNTEAFF	TGTGCCAGCAGCTTGGCCGGGAACACTGAAGCTTTCTTT
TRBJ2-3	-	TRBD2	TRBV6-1	CASKASGRGDTQYF	TGTGCCAGCAAGGCTAGCGGGAGAGGGGATACGCAGTATTTT
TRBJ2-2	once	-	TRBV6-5	CASSSLTTGFSGELFF	TGTGCCAGCAGTTCTCTTACCACAGGGTTTTCCGGGGAGCTGTTTTTT
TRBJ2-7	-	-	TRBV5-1	CASSSSQGYEQYF	TGCGCCAGCAGCTCCTCTCAGGGTTACGAGCAGTACTTC
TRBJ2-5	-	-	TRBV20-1	CSASFRGSQYF	TGCAGTGCTAGTTTTAGGGGGTCTCAGTACTTC
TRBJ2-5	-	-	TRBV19	CASSIGEETQYF	TGTGCCAGTAGTATCGGAGAAGAGACCCAGTACTTC
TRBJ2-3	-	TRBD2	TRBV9	CASSVTSGDYTDTQYF	TGTGCCAGCAGCGTAACTAGCGGGGACTACACAGATACGCAGTATTTT
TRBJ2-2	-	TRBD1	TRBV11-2	CASSLGTDRTGELFF	TGTGCCAGCAGCCTCGGGACAGACAGGACCGGGGAGCTGTTTTTT
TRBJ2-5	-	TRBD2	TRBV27	CASTSMTSGKETQYF	TGTGCCAGCACCTCTATGACTAGCGGTAAAGAGACCCAGTACTTC
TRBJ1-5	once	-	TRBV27	CASSFRPDQPQHF	TGTGCCAGCAGTTTCAGGCCCGATCAGCCCCAGCATTTT
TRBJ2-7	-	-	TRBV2	CTSSEYRGYEQYF	TGTACCAGCAGTGAATACCGGGGCTACGAGCAGTACTTC
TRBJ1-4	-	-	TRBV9	CASSIGWGRQNEKLFF	TGTGCCAGCAGCATCGGGTGGGGCAGACAGAATGAAAAACTGTTTTTT
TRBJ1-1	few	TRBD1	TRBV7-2	CASSPRQGMNTEAFF	TGTGCCAGCAGCCCCCGACAGGGGATGAACACTGAAGCTTTCTTT
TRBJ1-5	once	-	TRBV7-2	CASSLSSQPQHF	TGTGCCAGCAGCTTAAGTAGTCAGCCCCAGCATTTT
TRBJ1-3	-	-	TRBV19	CASSTRGNTIYF	TGTGCCAGTAGTACCCGGGGGAACACCATATATTTT
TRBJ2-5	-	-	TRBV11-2	CASTRGIQETQYF	TGTGCCAGCACTCGGGGGATCCAAGAGACCCAGTACTTC